This TCR beta chain emerged from a study of patients and donors after allogeneic stem cell transplantation. The CDR3 is made up of 17 amino acids. Germline V gives CDR1 SEHNR, CDR2 FQNEAQ (reference sequence). Trimming removed 3 bases from V and 4 bases from J, with 21 bases in between. One entry per CDR3 protein, called by TCRdb with MiXCR from the RT-PCR reads. The table lists roughly 880,000 distinct CDR3 sequences, 15% to 20% of them singletons. The sample comprised blood, either unsorted or a sorted T cell fraction (not recorded which). This sequence originates from a human donor who was either an allogeneic HSCT recipient or a stem cell or donor lymphocyte infusion donor (not recorded which). It is not recorded whose cells these are; they may come from a transplant donor. The rearrangement uses TRBV7-9 and TRBJ1-1, with D perhaps matching TRBD1 (5 bases). The CDR3 sequence: CASSFMGEKRGGTEAFF. Here the CDR3 DNA reads TGTGCCAGCAGCTTTATGGGCGAAAAGAGGGGAGGCACTGAAGCTTTCTTT.